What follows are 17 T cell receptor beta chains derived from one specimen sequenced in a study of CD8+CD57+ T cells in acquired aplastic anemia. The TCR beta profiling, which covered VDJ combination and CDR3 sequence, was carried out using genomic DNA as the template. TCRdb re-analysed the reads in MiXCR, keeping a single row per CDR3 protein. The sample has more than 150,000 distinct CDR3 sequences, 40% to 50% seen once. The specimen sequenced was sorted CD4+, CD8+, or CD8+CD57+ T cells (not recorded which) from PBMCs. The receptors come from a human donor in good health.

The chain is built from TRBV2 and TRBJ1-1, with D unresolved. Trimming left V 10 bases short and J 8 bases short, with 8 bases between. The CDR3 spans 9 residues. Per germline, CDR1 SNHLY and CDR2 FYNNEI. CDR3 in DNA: TGTGCCACGGGGAGGGAAGCTTTCTTT. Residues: CATGREAFF.

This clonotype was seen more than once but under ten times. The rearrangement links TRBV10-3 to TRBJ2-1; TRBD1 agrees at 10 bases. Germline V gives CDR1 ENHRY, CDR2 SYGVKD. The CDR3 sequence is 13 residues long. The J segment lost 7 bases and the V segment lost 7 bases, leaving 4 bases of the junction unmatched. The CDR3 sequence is CAITRDRGNEQFF. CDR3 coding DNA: TGTGCCATCACGCGGGACAGGGGAAATGAGCAGTTCTTC.

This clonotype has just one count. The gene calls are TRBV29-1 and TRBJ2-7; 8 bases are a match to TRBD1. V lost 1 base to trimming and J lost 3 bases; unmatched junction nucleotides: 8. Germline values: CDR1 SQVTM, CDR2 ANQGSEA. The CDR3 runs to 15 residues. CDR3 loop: CSVEGMTGDGYEQYF. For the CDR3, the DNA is TGCAGCGTTGAAGGGATGACAGGGGACGGCTACGAGCAGTACTTC.

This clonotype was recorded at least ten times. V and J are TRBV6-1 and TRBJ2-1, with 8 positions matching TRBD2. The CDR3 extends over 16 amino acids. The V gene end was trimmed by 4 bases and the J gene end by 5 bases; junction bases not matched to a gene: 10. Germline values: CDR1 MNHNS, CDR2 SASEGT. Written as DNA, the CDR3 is TGTGCCAGCAGTGCCGCGAGCGGGAGCCAACACAATGAGCAGTTCTTC. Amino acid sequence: CASSAASGSQHNEQFF.

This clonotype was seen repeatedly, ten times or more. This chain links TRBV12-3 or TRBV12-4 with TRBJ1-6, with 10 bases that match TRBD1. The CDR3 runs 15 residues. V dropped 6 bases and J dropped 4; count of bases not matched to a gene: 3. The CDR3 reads CASRRQGAYNSPLHF. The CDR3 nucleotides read TGTGCCAGCAGAAGACAGGGGGCGTATAATTCACCCCTCCACTTT.

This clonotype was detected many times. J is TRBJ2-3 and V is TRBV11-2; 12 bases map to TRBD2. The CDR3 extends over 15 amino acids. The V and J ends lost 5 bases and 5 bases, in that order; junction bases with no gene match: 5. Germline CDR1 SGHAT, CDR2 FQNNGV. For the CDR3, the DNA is TGTGCCAGCAGCGAGACTAGCGGGAGAGGAGATACGCAGTATTTT. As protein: CASSETSGRGDTQYF.

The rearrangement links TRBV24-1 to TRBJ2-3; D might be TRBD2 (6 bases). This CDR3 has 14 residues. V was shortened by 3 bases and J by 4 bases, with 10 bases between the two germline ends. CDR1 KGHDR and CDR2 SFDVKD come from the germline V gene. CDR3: CATSDPRGADTQYF. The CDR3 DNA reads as TGTGCCACCAGTGATCCCCGCGGGGCAGATACGCAGTATTTT.

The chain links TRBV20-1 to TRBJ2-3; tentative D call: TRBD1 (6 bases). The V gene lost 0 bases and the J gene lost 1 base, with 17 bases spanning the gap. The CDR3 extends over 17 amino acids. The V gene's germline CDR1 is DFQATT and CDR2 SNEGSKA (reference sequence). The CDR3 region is CSARDLLGTPGTDTQYF. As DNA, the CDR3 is TGCAGTGCTAGAGATCTTCTCGGGACACCAGGCACAGATACGCAGTATTTT.

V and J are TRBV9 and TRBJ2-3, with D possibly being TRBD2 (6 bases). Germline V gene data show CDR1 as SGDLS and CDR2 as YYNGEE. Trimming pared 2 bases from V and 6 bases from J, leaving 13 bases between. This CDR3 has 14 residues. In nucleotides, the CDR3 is TGTGCCAGCAGCGTCCTCGGCGGGGAGGATACGCAGTATTTT. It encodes CASSVLGGEDTQYF.

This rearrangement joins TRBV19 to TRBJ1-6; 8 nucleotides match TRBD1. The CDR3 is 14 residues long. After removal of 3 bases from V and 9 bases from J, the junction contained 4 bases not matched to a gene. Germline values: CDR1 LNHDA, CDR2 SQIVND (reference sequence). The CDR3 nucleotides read TGTGCCAGTAGTATCACAGGGGGGGGTTCACCCCTCCACTTT. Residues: CASSITGGGSPLHF.

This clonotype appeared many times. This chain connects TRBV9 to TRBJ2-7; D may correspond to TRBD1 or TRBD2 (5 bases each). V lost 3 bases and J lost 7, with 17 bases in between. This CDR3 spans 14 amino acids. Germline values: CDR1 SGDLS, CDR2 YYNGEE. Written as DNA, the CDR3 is TGTGCCAGCAGCGAAGGGGACGGCCCAAGGGAGCAGTACTTC. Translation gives CASSEGDGPREQYF.

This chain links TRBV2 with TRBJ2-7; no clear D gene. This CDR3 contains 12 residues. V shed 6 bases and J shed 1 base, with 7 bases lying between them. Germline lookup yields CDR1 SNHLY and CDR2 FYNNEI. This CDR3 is CASRRQSYEQYF. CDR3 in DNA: TGTGCCAGCAGGCGGCAGTCCTACGAGCAGTACTTC.

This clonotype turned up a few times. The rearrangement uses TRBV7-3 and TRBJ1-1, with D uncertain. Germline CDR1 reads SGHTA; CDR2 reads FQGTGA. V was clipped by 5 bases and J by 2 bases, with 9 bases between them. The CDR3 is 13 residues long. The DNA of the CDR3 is TGTGCCAGCAGCCCCGTCGGAAACACTGAAGCTTTCTTT. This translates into CASSPVGNTEAFF. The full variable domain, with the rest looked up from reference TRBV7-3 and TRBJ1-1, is GAGVSQTPSNKVTEKGKYVELRCDPISGHTALYWYRQSLGQGPEFLIYFQGTGAADDSGLPNDRFFAVRPEGSVSTLKIQRTERGDSAVYLCASSPVGNTEAFFGQGTRLTVV.

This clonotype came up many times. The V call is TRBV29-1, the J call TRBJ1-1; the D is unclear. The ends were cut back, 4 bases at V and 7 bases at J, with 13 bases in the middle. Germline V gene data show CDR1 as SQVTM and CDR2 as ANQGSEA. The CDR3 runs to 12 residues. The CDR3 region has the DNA TGCAGCGTTGCCTGGGCGGCCGGTGAAGCTTTCTTT. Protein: CSVAWAAGEAFF.

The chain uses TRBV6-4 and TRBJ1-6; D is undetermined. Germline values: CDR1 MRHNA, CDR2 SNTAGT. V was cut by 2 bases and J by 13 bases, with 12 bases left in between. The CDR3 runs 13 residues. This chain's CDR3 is CASSDSGYWPLHF. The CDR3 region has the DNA TGTGCCAGCAGTGACAGCGGATATTGGCCCCTCCACTTT.

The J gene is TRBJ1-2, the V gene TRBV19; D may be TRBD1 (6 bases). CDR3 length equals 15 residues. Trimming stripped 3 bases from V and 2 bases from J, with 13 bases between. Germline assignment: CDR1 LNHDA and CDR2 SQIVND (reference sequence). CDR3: CASSIGQPGNYGYTF. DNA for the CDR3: TGTGCCAGTAGTATCGGACAGCCTGGAAACTATGGCTACACCTTC.

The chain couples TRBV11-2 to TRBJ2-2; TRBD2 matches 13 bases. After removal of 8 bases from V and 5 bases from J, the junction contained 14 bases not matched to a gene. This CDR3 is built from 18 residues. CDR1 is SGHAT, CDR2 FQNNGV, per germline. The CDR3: CASHLHRTSGRRTGELFF. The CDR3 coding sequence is TGTGCCAGCCACCTTCACCGGACTAGCGGGAGACGAACCGGGGAGCTGTTTTTT.